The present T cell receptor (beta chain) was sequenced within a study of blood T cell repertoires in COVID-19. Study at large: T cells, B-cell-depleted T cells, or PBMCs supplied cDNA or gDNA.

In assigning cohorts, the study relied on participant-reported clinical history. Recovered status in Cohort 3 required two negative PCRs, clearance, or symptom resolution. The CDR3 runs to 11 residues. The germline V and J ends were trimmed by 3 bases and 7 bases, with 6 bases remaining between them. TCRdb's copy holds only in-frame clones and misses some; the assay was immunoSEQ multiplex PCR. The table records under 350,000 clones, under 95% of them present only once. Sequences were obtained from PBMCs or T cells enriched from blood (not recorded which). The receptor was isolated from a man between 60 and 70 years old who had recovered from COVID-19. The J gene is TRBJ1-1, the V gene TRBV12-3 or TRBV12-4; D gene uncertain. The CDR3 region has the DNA TGTGCCAGCAGTTTTAATTTTGAAGCTTTCTTT. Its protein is CASSFNFEAFF.